The 10 T cell receptor beta chains reported below all come from one sample, sequenced in a study of shared clonotypes between healthy human individuals. CD8 cells classed as naive were CD45RO-negative and positively selected for CCR7, excluding terminally differentiated effector memory CD45RA+ cells. Repertoires were generated with immunoSEQ multiplex PCR, while TCRdb's copy carries only in-frame clones and drops some. The table lists about 2 million clones, approximately 94% of them singletons. The sequenced sample consisted of naive CD8+ T cells sorted from blood. These receptors all stem from a young man in good health.

The genes are TRBV7-9 and TRBJ2-2, with D maybe TRBD2 (5 bases). CDR3 length: 14 residues. Germline V gene lookup returns CDR1 SEHNR and CDR2 FQNEAQ (reference sequence). Trimming removed 5 bases at V and 4 bases at J, with 11 bases between. CDR3 region: CASSRGSSTGELFF. CDR3 DNA sequence: TGTGCCAGCAGCCGCGGGTCGAGCACCGGGGAGCTGTTTTTT.

In regard to this clone: The limits of the CDR3 on the DNA are not certain, so only TCRdb's listed CDR3 is given. This sequence joins TRBV6-1 and TRBJ2-2; TRBD2, the table's D call, was not compared with the DNA. The CDR3 is 17 amino acids in total, end residues counted. In germline, CDR1 is MNHNS, CDR2 SASEGT. The CDR3 protein is CASSEFGEGAFGGELFF.

The chain combines TRBV9 with TRBJ1-2; perhaps TRBD1 as D (5 bases). The CDR3 covers 16 residues. V was pared by 4 bases and J by 6 bases, with 22 bases between. Per the germline V gene, CDR1 is SGDLS and CDR2 is YYNGEE. The CDR3 DNA reads TGTGCCAGCAGCAGAGAGTTCCGGACACCTCAAAATGGCTACACCTTC. It specifies CASSREFRTPQNGYTF.

This rearrangement joins TRBV29-1 to TRBJ1-1, with D hard to call. Per germline, CDR1 SQVTM and CDR2 ANQGSEA. V dropped 5 bases and J dropped 1 base, with 11 bases sitting between them. The CDR3 totals 13 residues. The CDR3 region is CSVTRVGNTEAFF. In nucleotides, the CDR3 is TGCAGCGTTACCCGGGTGGGGAACACTGAAGCTTTCTTT.

The J gene is TRBJ2-2, the V gene TRBV4-2, with D tentatively TRBD1 or TRBD2 (5 bases each). The germline gives CDR1 LGHNA, CDR2 YNFKEQ. This CDR3 contains 14 residues. V dropped 2 bases and J dropped 8 bases, with 12 bases sitting between them. This chain's CDR3 is CASSQYGAAGELFF. The CDR3 bases are TGTGCCAGCAGCCAATACGGGGCCGCGGGGGAGCTGTTTTTT.

This chain joins TRBV4-1 and TRBJ1-6, with D perhaps TRBD1 (5 bases). With 1 base removed from V and 8 bases from J, the gap between germline ends came to 15 bases. The CDR3 is 16 amino acids. Looked up from germline, CDR1 is MGHRA and CDR2 is YSYEKL. CDR3 nucleotide sequence: TGCGCCAGCAGCCAAGCGCCTTATATGGGGGATTCACCCCTCCACTTT. Protein sequence: CASSQAPYMGDSPLHF.

In regard to this clone: Different DNA sequences within this sample yield the same CDR3. The chain employs TRBV7-9 and TRBJ1-1; D unresolved. Trimming left V 0 bases short and J 1 base short, with 3 bases between. Germline CDR1 reads SEHNR; CDR2 reads FQNEAQ (reference sequence). This CDR3 has 13 residues. CDR3 region: CASSLAGNTEAFF. CDR3 nucleotides: TGTGCCAGCAGCTTAGCCGGGAACACTGAAGCTTTCTTT.

The chain couples TRBV7-2 to TRBJ2-2; no definite D call. V was clipped by 0 bases and J by 1 base, with 3 bases between them. There are 14 residues in the CDR3. CDR1 is SGHTA, CDR2 FQGNSA, per germline. CDR3 residues: CASSLALNTGELFF. The CDR3, as DNA: TGTGCCAGCAGCTTAGCCCTGAACACCGGGGAGCTGTTTTTT.

This chain links TRBV7-8 with TRBJ2-3; 7 positions match TRBD2. There are 14 residues in the CDR3. In germline, CDR1 is SGHVS, CDR2 FQNEAQ. Losses at the gene ends were 1 base for V and 5 bases for J; bases not matched to a gene: 3. The CDR3 region has the DNA TGTGCCAGCAGCTTAGGTTCGGGGGGAGATACGCAGTATTTT. Translated, it gives CASSLGSGGDTQYF.

Points on this clone: Different DNA sequences within this sample yield the same CDR3. The gene calls are TRBV4-1 and TRBJ2-1, with D unresolved. V was trimmed by 1 base and J by 1 base, leaving 5 bases between them. The CDR3 is 14 residues long. Per germline, CDR1 MGHRA and CDR2 YSYEKL. The CDR3 coding sequence is TGCGCCAGCAGCCAAGGGACGTCCTACAATGAGCAGTTCTTC. Translation gives CASSQGTSYNEQFF.